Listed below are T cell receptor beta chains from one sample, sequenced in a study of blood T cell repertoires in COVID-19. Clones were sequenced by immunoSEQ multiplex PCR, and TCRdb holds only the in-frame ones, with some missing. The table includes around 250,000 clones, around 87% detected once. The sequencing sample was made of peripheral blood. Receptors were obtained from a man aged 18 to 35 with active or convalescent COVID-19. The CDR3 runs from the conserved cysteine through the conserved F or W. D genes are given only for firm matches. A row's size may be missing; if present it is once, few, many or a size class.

CASSLGDRGNEKLFF | TGTGCCAGCAGCTTAGGAGACAGGGGTAACGAAAAACTGTTTTTT | TRBV13 | TRBD1 | NA | 15 | TRBJ1-4
CSVVRLAGTGELFF | TGCAGCGTTGTCAGGCTAGCGGGTACCGGGGAGCTGTTTTTT | TRBV29-1 | TRBD2 | NA | 14 | TRBJ2-2
CASSQGQRNEKLFF | TGTGCCAGCAGCCAGGGACAGCGTAATGAAAAACTGTTTTTT | TRBV5-4 | TRBD1 | NA | 14 | TRBJ1-4
CASGPDRGTQYF | TGTGCTAGTGGTCCCGACAGGGGGACCCAGTACTTC | TRBV12-5 | TRBD1 | NA | 12 | TRBJ2-5
CATQQIRGYGYTF | TGTGCCACCCAGCAAATCCGGGGCTATGGCTACACCTTC | TRBV19 | NA | NA | 13 | TRBJ1-2
CASSLQGTTGGQPQHF | TGTGCCAGCAGCCTACAGGGTACGACGGGAGGTCAGCCCCAGCATTTT | TRBV7-9 | NA | NA | 16 | TRBJ1-5
CAWTKRASETQYF | TGTGCCTGGACCAAGAGGGCATCAGAGACCCAGTACTTC | TRBV30 | NA | NA | 13 | TRBJ2-5
CASSFLGGDTEAFF | TGCGCCAGCAGCTTTCTCGGGGGGGACACTGAAGCTTTCTTT | TRBV5-1 | NA | NA | 14 | TRBJ1-1
CASSVMGQGQETQYF | TGTGCCAGCAGTGTTATGGGACAGGGCCAAGAGACCCAGTACTTC | TRBV2 | TRBD1 | NA | 15 | TRBJ2-5
CASSQDVLLNSPLHF | TGCGCCAGCAGCCAAGATGTCCTCCTAAATTCACCCCTCCACTTT | TRBV4-1 | NA | NA | 15 | TRBJ1-6
CASSIRQGLNTEAFF | TGTGCCAGTAGTATCCGACAGGGTTTGAACACTGAAGCTTTCTTT | TRBV19 | TRBD1 | NA | 15 | TRBJ1-1
CASSPNYLRTDTQYF | TGCGCCAGCAGCCCCAACTACCTTCGCACAGATACGCAGTATTTT | TRBV5-1 | NA | NA | 15 | TRBJ2-3
CASSWTGLGAVYEQYF | TGTGCCAGCAGCTGGACAGGATTGGGGGCAGTATACGAGCAGTACTTC | TRBV5-6 | TRBD1 | NA | 16 | TRBJ2-7
CASSRGLAGQYNEQFF | TGCGCCAGCAGCCGGGGACTAGCGGGGCAATACAATGAGCAGTTCTTC | TRBV4-1 | TRBD2 | NA | 16 | TRBJ2-1
CATRNPETGTLHF | TGTGCCACCCGAAATCCCGAGACAGGGACCCTCCACTTT | TRBV28 | TRBD1 | NA | 13 | TRBJ1-6
CASSGTAINYGYTF | TGTGCCAGCAGTGGGACAGCTATAAACTATGGCTACACCTTC | TRBV2 | NA | NA | 14 | TRBJ1-2
CASSIANREDQPQHF | TGTGCCAGTAGTATAGCTAATAGAGAGGATCAGCCCCAGCATTTT | TRBV19 | NA | NA | 15 | TRBJ1-5
CASSPRGGSGNTIYF | TGTGCCAGCAGCCCAAGAGGGGGCTCTGGAAACACCATATATTTT | TRBV9 | NA | NA | 15 | TRBJ1-3
CASSLARGPYEQYF | TGTGCCAGCAGCTTAGCCAGGGGTCCGTACGAGCAGTACTTC | TRBV7-2 | NA | few | 14 | TRBJ2-7
CASRPRQLPEAFF | TGTGCCAGCAGGCCTCGACAGTTGCCTGAAGCTTTCTTT | TRBV6-2/TRBV6-3 | NA | NA | 13 | TRBJ1-1
CATSIGNQPQHF | TGTGCCACCAGCATTGGCAATCAGCCCCAGCATTTT | TRBV24-1 | NA | NA | 12 | TRBJ1-5
CASSGGAGRGYEQYF | TGTGCCAGTAGCGGTGGGGCGGGACGGGGATACGAGCAGTACTTC | TRBV7-9 | NA | few | 15 | TRBJ2-7
CASSERQGGYGYTF | TGTGCCAGCAGCGAACGACAGGGTGGCTATGGCTACACCTTC | TRBV9 | TRBD1 | NA | 14 | TRBJ1-2
CASSLGGDEKLFF | TGCGCCAGCAGCTTAGGGGGGGATGAAAAACTGTTTTTT | TRBV5-1 | NA | NA | 13 | TRBJ1-4
CASGGTGSHEQYF | TGTGCCAGCGGCGGGACAGGTAGCCACGAGCAGTACTTC | TRBV11-2 | TRBD1 | few | 13 | TRBJ2-7
CASSISVTEAFF | TGTGCCAGCAGTATATCGGTCACTGAAGCTTTCTTT | TRBV6-2/TRBV6-3 | NA | NA | 12 | TRBJ1-1
CASSSYYEQYF | TGTGCCAGCAGTTCGTACTACGAGCAGTACTTC | TRBV6-5 | NA | NA | 11 | TRBJ2-7
CASRLSPNEQFF | TGTGCCAGCAGACTTAGCCCCAATGAGCAGTTCTTC | TRBV27 | NA | NA | 12 | TRBJ2-1
CASSEGLFNEQFF | TGTGCCAGCAGCGAGGGACTTTTCAATGAGCAGTTCTTC | TRBV11-2 | NA | NA | 13 | TRBJ2-1
CAISENAGEQFF | TGTGCCATCAGTGAGAATGCGGGTGAGCAGTTCTTC | TRBV10-3 | NA | NA | 12 | TRBJ2-1
CASSISRSWGDEQYF | TGTGCCAGTAGTATTAGTCGGTCCTGGGGGGACGAGCAGTACTTC | TRBV19 | NA | NA | 15 | TRBJ2-7